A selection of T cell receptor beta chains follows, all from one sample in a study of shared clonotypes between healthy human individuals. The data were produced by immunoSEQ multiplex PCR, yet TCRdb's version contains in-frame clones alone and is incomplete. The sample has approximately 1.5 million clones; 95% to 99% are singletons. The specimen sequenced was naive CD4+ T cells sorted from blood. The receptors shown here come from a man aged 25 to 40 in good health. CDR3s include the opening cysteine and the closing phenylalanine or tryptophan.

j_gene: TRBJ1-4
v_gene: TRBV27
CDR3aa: CASSSRRSPGGYEKLFF

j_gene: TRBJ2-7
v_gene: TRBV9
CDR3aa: CASSGEKDRGYEQYF

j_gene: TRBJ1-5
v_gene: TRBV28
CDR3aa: CASSLGQPQHF

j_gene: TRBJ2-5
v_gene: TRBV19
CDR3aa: CASSIGDRRYQETQYF

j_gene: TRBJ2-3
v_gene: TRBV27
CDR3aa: CASSLGLGGDTQYF

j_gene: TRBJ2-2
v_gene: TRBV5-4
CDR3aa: CASSLDSGAGELFF

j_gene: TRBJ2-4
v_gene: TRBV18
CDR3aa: CASSPVTGVAKNIQYF

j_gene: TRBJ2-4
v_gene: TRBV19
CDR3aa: CASSIRPDQNIQYF

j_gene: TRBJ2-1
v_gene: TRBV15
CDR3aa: CATSRRPGQLSYNEQFF

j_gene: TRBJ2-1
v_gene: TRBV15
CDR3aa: CATSREGGSSYNEQFF

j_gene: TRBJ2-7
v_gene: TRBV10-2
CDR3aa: CASTLDRGRSYEQYF

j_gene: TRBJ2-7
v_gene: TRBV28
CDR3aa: CASSNRLAGVYEQYF

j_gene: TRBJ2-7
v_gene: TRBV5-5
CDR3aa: CASSTGTSNYEQYF

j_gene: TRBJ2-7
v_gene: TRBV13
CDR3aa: CASSWVTANFYEQYF

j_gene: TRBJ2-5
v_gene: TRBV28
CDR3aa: CASSSRDSEGETQYF

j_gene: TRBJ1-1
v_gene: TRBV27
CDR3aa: CASSLTFRVTEAFF

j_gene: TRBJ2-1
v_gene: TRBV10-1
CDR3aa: CASSPGQATRGEQFF

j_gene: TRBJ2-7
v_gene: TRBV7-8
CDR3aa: CASSRVERGPYEQYF

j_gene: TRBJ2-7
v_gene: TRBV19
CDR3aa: CASSRGTGLGEQYF

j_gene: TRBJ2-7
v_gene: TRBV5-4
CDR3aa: CASSPGEAAAEQYF

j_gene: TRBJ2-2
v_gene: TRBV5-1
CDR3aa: CASSADVEGELFF

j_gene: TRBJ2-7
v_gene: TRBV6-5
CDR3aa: CASSYGRRYEQYF

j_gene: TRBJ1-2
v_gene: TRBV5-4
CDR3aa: CASSLSGGYGYTF

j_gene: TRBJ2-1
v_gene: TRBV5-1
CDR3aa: CASRLTSGRHNEQFF

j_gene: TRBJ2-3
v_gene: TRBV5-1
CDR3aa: CASSPTGADTQYF

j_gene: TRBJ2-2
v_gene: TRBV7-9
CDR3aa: CASSLASTSGTTGELFF

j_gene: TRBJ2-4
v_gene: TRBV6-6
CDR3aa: CASSEGTGVGIQYF

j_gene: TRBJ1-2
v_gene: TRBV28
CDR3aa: CASSTASYGYTF

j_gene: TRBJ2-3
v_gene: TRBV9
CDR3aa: CASSKQVTDTQYF

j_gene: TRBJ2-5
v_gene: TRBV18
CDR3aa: CASSPPIGTKRPQYF

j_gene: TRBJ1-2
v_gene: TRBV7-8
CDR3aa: CASSPIVLGYTF

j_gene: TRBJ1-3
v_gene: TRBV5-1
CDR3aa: CASSLDSGNTIYF

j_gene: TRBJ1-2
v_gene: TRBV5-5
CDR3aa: CASSPGTEYGYTF

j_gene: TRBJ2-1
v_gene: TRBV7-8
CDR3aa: CASSIRQGMTYNEQFF

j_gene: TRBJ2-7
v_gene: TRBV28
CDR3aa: CASSSGGPPYEQYF

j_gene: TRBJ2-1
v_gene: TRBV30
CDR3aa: CAWSVSPLKAGGPNYNEQFF

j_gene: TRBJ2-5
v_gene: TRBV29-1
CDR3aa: CSVELETQYF

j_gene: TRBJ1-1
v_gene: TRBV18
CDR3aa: CASSPLEATTEAFF

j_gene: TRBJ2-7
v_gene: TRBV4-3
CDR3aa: CASSQDSGASAAYEQYF

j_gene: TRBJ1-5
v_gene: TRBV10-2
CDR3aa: CASSERSGGQPQHF

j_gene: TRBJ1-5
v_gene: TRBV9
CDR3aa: CASSEGQGRTFSNQPQHF

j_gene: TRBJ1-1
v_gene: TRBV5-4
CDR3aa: CASSWTGRTNTEAFF

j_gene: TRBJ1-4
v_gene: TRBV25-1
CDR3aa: CASSEAGANGGKLFF

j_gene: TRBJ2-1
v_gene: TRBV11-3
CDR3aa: CASSQTGLAGDRYEQFF

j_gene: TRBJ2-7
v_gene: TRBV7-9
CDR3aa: CSGGSSYEQYF

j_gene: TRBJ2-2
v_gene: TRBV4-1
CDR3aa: CASSQSLGDRANTGELFF

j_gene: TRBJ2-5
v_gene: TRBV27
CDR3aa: CASSNRGVETQYF

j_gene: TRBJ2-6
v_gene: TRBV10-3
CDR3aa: CAIRDGLLGANVLTF

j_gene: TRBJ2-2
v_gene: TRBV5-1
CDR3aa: CASSSREINTGELFF

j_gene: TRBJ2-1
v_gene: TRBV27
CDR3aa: CASSPHGRGDNEQFF

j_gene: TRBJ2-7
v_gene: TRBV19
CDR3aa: CASSTLPSRATAYEQYF

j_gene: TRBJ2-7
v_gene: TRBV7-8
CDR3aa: CASSLAGAYEQYF